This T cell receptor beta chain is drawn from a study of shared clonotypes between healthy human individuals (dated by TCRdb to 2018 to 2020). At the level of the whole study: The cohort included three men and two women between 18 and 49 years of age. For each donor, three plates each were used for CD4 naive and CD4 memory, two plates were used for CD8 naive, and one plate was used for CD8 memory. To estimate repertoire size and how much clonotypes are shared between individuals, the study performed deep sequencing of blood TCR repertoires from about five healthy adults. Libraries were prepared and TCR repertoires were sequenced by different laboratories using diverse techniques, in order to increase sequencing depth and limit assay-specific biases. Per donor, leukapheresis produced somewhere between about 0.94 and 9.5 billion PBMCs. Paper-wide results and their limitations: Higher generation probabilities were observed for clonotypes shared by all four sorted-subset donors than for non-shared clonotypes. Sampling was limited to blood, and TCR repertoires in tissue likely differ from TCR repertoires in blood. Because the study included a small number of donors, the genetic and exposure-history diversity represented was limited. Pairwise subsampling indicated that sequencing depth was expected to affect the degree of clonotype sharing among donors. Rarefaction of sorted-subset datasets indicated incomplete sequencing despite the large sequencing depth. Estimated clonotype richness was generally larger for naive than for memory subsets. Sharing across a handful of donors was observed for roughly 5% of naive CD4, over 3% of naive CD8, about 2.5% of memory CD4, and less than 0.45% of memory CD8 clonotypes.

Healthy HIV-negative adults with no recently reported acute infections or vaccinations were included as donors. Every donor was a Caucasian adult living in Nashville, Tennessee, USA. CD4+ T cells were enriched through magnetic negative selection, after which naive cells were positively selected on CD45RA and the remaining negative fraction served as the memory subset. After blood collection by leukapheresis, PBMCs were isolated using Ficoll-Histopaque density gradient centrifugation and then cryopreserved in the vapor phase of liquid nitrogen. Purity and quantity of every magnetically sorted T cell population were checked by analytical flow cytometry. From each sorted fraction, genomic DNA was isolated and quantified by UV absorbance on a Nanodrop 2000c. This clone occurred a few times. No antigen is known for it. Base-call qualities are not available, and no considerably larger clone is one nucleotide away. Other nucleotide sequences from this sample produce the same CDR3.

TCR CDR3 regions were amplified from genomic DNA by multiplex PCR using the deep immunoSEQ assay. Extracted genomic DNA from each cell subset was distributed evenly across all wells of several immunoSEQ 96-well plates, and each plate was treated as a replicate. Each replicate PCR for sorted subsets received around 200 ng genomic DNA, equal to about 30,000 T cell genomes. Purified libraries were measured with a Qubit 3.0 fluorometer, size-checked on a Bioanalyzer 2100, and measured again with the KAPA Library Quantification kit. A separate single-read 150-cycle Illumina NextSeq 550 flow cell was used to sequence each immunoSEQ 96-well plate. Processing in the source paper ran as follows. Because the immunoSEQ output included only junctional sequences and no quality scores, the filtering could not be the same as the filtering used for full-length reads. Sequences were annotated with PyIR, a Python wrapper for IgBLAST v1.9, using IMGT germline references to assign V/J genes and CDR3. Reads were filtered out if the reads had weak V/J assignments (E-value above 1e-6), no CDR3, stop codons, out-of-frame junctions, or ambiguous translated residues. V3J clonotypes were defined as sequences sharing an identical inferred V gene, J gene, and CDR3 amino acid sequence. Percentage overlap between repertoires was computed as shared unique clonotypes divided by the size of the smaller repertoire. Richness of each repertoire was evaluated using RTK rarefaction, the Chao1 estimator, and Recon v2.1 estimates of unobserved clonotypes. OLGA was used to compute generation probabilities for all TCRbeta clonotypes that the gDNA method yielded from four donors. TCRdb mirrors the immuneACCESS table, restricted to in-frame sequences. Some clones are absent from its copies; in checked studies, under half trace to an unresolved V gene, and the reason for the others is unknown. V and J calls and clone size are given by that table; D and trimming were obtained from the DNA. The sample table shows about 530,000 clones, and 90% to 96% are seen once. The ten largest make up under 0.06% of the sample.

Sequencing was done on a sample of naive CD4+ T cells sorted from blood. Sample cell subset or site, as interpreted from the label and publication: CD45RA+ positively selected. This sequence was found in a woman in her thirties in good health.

The CDR3 amino acid sequence is: CAWSRSTYEQYF. The DNA sequence reads TGTGCCTGGAGCCGGTCAACCTACGAGCAGTACTTC. In this chain, TRBV30 is recombined with TRBJ2-7; no D gene call is confident. Trimming removed 3 bases from V and 2 bases from J, leaving 8 bases between the germline ends. The CDR3 measures 12 amino acids from cysteine to phenylalanine. The only DNA kept is the CDR3, 36 bases in frame from the first base. From a lookup of the germline V gene (reference sequence), CDR1 and CDR2 are GTSNPN and SVGIG.